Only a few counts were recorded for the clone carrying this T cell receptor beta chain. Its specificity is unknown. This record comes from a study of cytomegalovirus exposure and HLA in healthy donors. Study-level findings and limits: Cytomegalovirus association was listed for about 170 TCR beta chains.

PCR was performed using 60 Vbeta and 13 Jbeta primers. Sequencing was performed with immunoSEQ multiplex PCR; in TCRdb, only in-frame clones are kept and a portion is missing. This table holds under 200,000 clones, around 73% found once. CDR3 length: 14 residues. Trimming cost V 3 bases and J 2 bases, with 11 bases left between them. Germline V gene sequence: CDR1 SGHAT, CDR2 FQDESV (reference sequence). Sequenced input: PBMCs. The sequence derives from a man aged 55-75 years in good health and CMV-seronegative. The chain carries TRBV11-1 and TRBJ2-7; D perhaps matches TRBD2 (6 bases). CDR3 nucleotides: TGTGCCAGCAGCTTGAGTTCTAGCGCCTACGAGCAGTACTTC. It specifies CASSLSSSAYEQYF. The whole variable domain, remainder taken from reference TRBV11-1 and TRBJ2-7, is EAEVAQSPRYKITEKSQAVAFWCDPISGHATLYWYRQILGQGPELLVQFQDESVVDDSQLPKDRFSAERLKGVDSTLKIQPAELGDSAMYLCASSLSSSAYEQYFGPGTRLTVT.